Below are 2 T cell receptor beta chains sequenced from a single sample in a study of OX40 agonist ivuxolimab in advanced cancers. The repertoire was sequenced with immunoSEQ multiplex PCR; TCRdb's copy has only in-frame clones and lacks some. Here the sample spans about 83,000 clones, approximately 91% being singletons. This specimen was CD4+ or CD8+ T cells sorted from blood, taken in a trial of the OX40 agonist ivuxolimab. The source of these receptors is an adult with an advanced solid tumor such as melanoma, head and neck, liver or kidney cancer.

The chain is built from TRBV29-1 and TRBJ2-2; D may be TRBD1 or TRBD2 (6 bases each). The CDR3 loop spans 12 amino acids. The V end was cut by 4 bases, the J end by 6 bases, with 9 bases between. Per the germline V gene, CDR1 is SQVTM and CDR2 is ANQGSEA. In DNA, the CDR3 is TGCAGCGTTGGGGGGGCCCCCGGGGAGCTGTTTTTT. Amino acids: CSVGGAPGELFF.

The chain uses TRBV30 and TRBJ1-2; the D is unclear. The CDR3 sequence is 14 residues long. V shed 0 bases and J shed 2 bases, with 10 bases lying between them. Germline loops: CDR1 GTSNPN, CDR2 SVGIG (reference sequence). CDR3 in DNA: TGTGCCTGGAGTGTAGTGGGGTTGAACTATGGCTACACCTTC. It codes for CAWSVVGLNYGYTF.